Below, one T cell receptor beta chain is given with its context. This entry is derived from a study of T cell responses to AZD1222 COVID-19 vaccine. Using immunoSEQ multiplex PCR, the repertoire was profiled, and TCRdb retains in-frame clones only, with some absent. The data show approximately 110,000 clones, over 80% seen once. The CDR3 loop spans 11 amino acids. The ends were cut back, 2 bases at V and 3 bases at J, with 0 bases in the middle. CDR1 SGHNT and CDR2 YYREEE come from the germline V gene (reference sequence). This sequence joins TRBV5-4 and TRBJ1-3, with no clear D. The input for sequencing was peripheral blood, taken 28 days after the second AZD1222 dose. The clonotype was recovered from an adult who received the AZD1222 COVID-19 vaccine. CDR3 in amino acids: CASSFGNTIYF. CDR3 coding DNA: TGTGCCAGCAGCTTTGGAAACACCATATATTTT.